The 6 T cell receptor beta chains presented below share a single source sample, sequenced in a study of T cells in women clearing cervical HPV infection. Libraries were prepared by immunoSEQ multiplex PCR; TCRdb keeps only in-frame clonotypes and omits some of them. The table for this sample gives fewer than 15,000 clones. Sequencing was performed on blood buffy coat. All receptors derive from a woman between 18 and 69 years old with a cervical HPV16 infection that either progressed to CIN3+ or cleared (not recorded which).

On this clone: The read halts 3 residues ahead of the CDR3 end, with the missing end drawn from the germline J gene. The V and J genes are TRBV12-3 or TRBV12-4 and TRBJ2-3; D call uncertain. The CDR3 runs 12 residues. Deletions cut 5 bases from V and 2 bases from J, with 5 bases between. The sequenced CDR3 bases are TGTGCCAGCAGTCCCCACACAGATACG. It is translated as CASSPHTDT. In full, the CDR3 reads CASSPHTDTQYF.

To note about this clone: The read stops 3 residues short of the end of the CDR3; the missing end is completed from the germline J gene. Other nucleotide sequences from this sample produce the same CDR3. The chain recombines TRBV18 with TRBJ1-1, with D maybe TRBD1 (5 bases). Germline V gives CDR1 KGHSH, CDR2 LQKENI. The CDR3 runs to 13 residues. The V end lost 3 bases, the J end lost 7 bases, and 12 bases lay between the germline ends. The covered CDR3 bases are TGTGCCAGCTCACCCGACAGCGACAATGAA. Translating it yields CASSPDSDNE. The whole CDR3 is CASSPDSDNEAFF.

Comment on this clone: The CDR3 end is not reached by the read, which stops 3 residues before it; the germline J gene fills it in. The chain has TRBV7-8 and TRBJ2-5, with D perhaps TRBD1 (5 bases). CDR1 SGHVS and CDR2 FQNEAQ come from the germline V gene. The CDR3 loop spans 13 amino acids. The V and J ends lost 1 base and 2 bases respectively, with 5 bases between them. CDR3 DNA, as far as it was read: TGTGCCAGCAGCTTAGGACAGCAAGAGACC. This sequence encodes CASSLGQQET. The entire CDR3 protein is CASSLGQQETQYF.

The chain's CDR3 is CAWSQGSGANVLTF. Partial CDR3 DNA: TGTGCCTGGAGTCAGGGTTCTGGGGCCAACGTC. The chain employs TRBV30 and TRBJ2-6; D may be TRBD1 (5 bases). The read ends 3 residues before the CDR3 terminus; that terminus is restored from the germline J gene. Trimming removed 2 bases from V and 1 base from J, with 6 bases in between. Germline CDR1 and CDR2: GTSNPN and SVGIG (reference sequence). The length of the CDR3 is 14 residues.

A note on this clone: The sequence runs out 3 residues before the end of the CDR3; the remainder is reconstructed from the germline J gene. The chain combines TRBV15 with TRBJ1-4; TRBD1 might be the D (6 bases). From germline, CDR1 is LNHNV and CDR2 YYDKDF (reference sequence). V lost 2 bases, J lost 9 bases, and 13 bases lay in between. This CDR3 spans 14 amino acids. This CDR3 reads CATSRPDRTKKLFF. CDR3 bases read: TGTGCCACCAGCAGACCTGACAGGACGAAAAAA.

Note on this clone: The sequenced fragment ends 3 residues before the CDR3 boundary, so the rest is inferred from the germline J gene. This chain connects TRBV28 to TRBJ2-7; 10 bases line up with TRBD2. With V trimmed by 2 bases and J by 4 bases, 5 bases remained unmatched. Germline values: CDR1 MDHEN, CDR2 SYDVKM. The CDR3 is made up of 15 amino acids. The CDR3: CASSLNSGGKYEQYF. The CDR3 bases that were read are TGTGCCAGCAGTTTAAATAGCGGGGGGAAGTACGAG.